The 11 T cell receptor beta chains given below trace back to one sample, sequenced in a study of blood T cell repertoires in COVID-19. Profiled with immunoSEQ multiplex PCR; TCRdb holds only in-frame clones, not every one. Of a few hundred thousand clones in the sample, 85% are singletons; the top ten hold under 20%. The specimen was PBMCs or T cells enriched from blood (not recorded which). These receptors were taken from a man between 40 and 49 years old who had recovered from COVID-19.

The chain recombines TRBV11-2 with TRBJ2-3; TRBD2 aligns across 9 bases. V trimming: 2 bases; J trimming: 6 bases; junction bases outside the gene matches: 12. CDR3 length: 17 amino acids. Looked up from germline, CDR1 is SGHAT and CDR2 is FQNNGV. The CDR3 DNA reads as TGTGCCAGCAGCTTAATTGTTGGTAGCGGGAGCCCCGATACGCAGTATTTT. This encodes CASSLIVGSGSPDTQYF.

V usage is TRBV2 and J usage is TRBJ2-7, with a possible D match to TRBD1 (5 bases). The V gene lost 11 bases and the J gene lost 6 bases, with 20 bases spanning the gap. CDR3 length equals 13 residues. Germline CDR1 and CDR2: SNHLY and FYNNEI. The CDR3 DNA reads TGTGCCGGAAACAAGGGGCAGGGCACCGAGCAGTACTTC. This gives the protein CAGNKGQGTEQYF. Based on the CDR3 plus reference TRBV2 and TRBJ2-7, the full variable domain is EPEVTQTPSHQVTQMGQEVILRCVPISNHLYFYWYRQILGQKVEFLVSFYNNEISEKSEIFDDQFSVERPDGSNFTLKIRSTKLEDSAMYFCAGNKGQGTEQYFGPGTRLTVT.

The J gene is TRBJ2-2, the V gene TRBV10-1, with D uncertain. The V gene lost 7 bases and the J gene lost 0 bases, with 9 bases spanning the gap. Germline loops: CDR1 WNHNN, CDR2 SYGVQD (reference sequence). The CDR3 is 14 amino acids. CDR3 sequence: CASTDSPNTGELFF. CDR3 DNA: TGCGCCAGCACAGACTCCCCGAACACCGGGGAGCTGTTTTTT.

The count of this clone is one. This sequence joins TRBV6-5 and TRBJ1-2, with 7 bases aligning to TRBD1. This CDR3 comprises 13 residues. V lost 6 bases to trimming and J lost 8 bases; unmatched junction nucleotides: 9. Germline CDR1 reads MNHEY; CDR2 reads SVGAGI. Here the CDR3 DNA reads TGTGCCAGCAGAGACAGGGCCTCCGGAGGCTACACCTTC. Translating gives CASRDRASGGYTF.

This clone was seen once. CDR3 nucleotides: TGTGCCAGCAGTCCGATGCCTAGGTTCAATGAGCAGTTCTTC. Its protein is CASSPMPRFNEQFF. The rearrangement links TRBV28 to TRBJ2-1; no clear D gene. The CDR3 runs to 14 residues. Between the trimmed V and J ends, which lost 5 bases and 6 bases, there was a span of 14 bases. CDR1 and CDR2 (germline): MDHEN, SYDVKM.

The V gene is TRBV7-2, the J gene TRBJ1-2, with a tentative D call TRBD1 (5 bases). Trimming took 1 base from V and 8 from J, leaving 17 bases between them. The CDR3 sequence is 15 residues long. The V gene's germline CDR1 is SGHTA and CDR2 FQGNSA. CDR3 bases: TGTGCCAGCAGCTTAGGTGGTTTGGGGGGGGACGGCTACACCTTC. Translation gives CASSLGGLGGDGYTF.

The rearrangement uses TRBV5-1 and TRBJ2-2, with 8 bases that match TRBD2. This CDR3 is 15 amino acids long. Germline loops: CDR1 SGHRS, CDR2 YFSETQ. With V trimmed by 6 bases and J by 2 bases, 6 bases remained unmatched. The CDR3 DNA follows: TGCGCCAGCAAGGAGCTAGCGGGTAACACCGGGGAGCTGTTTTTT. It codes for CASKELAGNTGELFF.

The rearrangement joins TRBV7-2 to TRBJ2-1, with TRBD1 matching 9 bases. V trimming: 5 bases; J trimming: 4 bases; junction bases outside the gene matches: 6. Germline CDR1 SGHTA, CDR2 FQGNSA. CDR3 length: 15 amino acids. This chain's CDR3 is CASSQLTGGYNEQFF. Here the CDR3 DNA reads TGTGCCAGCAGCCAATTGACAGGGGGTTACAATGAGCAGTTCTTC.

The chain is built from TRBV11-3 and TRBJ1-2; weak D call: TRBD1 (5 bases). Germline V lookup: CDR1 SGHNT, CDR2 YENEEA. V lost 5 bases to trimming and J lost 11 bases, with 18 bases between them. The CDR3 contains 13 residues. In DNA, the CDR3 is TGTGCCAGCAGCACCGACAGCCAGACTCATTACACCTTC. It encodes CASSTDSQTHYTF.

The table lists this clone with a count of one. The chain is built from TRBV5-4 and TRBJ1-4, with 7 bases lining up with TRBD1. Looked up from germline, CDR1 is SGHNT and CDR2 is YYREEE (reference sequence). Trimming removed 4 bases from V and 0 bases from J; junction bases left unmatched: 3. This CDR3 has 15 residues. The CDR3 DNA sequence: TGTGCCAGCAGCCGGGACAGCTCAACTAATGAAAAACTGTTTTTT. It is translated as CASSRDSSTNEKLFF. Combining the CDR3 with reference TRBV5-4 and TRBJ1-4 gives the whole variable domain ETGVTQSPTHLIKTRGQQVTLRCSSQSGHNTVSWYQQALGQGPQFIFQYYREEENGRGNFPPRFSGLQFPNYSSELNVNALELDDSALYLCASSRDSSTNEKLFFGSGTQLSVL.

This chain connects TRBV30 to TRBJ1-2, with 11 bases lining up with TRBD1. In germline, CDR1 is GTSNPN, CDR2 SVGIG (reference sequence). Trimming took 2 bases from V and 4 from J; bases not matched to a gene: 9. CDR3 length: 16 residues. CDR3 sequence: CAWSRTGGAYPYGYTF. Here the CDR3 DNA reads TGTGCCTGGAGTCGGACAGGGGGCGCCTACCCCTATGGCTACACCTTC. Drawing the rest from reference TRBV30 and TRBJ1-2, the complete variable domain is SQTIHQWPATLVQPVGSPLSLECTVEGTSNPNLYWYRQAAGRGLQLLFYSVGIGQISSEVPQNLSASRPQDRQFILSSKKLLLSDSGFYLCAWSRTGGAYPYGYTFGSGTRLTVV.